This T cell receptor beta chain emerged from a study of T-cell memory formation after mild COVID-19. Whole-study findings and limits: Of the contracting clones, CD4+ ones lay mainly in CM and EM, and CD8+ ones in EMRA.

TCR alpha and TCR beta cDNA libraries carrying sample barcodes and UMIs came from 5'RACE with constant-segment primers. MiXCR, applied by TCRdb to the 5' RACE reads, yields one record per CDR3 protein. The sample lists 200,000 to 250,000 distinct CDR3 sequences; around 10% were seen once. The CDR3 totals 17 residues. V was trimmed by 4 bases and J by 0 bases, leaving 14 bases between them. Per the germline V gene, CDR1 is SGHRS and CDR2 is YFSETQ. As regards this clonotype: Its antigen is still unknown.

Sequences were obtained from PBMCs or a T cell subset sorted from them (not recorded which). This chain connects TRBV5-1 to TRBJ1-6, with D possibly TRBD1 on 6 matching bases. The TCR originated in a young man who had mild COVID-19 (a few samples of this study predate the infection). Cell type and time point are not known. The CDR3 DNA sequence: TGCGCCAGCAGCCCAGGGGCAGGGAGCTCCTATAATTCACCCCTCCACTTT. It specifies CASSPGAGSSYNSPLHF.